The 29 T cell receptor beta chains listed next were all sequenced from one sample in a study of cytomegalovirus exposure and HLA in healthy donors (dated by TCRdb to 2017 to 2019). Library preparation was by the immunoSEQ multiplex PCR assay. For the multiplex PCR, a mixture combining 60 forward primers for TCR Vbeta segments and 13 reverse primers for TCR Jbeta segments was used. Sourced from immuneACCESS, this table was stored by TCRdb with only in-frame sequences that have V and J called. A share of the clones is absent; for the studies checked, an unresolved V gene accounts for under half, and the remainder has no known explanation. The table kept for this sample lists nearly 200,000 clones. The top ten clonotypes cover around 0.74% of the sample. The sample consisted of PBMCs. The receptors were sampled from a boy between 10 and 17 years old in good health and CMV-seronegative.

This sequence joins TRBV7-9 and TRBJ2-5, with a tentative D call TRBD2 (6 bases). The germline CDR1 and CDR2 sequences are SEHNR and FQNEAQ (reference sequence). This CDR3 comprises 18 residues. V was pared by 4 bases and J by 2 bases, with 23 bases between. CDR3 amino acids: CASSSARDLFRGQETQYF. The DNA for the CDR3 is TGTGCCAGCAGCTCCGCCCGGGACTTATTTCGGGGGCAAGAGACCCAGTACTTC.

This chain links TRBV6-4 with TRBJ2-3; TRBD2 agrees at 12 bases. Germline CDR1 reads MRHNA; CDR2 reads SNTAGT. The V and J ends lost 4 bases and 1 base, in that order; junction bases with no gene match: 0. CDR3 length: 15 amino acids. CDR3 amino acids: CASSGLAGGTDTQYF. The CDR3 DNA reads as TGTGCCAGCAGTGGACTAGCGGGGGGCACAGATACGCAGTATTTT.

The J gene is TRBJ1-1, the V gene TRBV5-1, with TRBD1 matching 7 bases. CDR3 size: 15 residues. The V gene end was trimmed by 0 bases and the J gene end by 1 base; junction bases not matched to a gene: 3. The germline V gene encodes CDR1 SGHRS and CDR2 YFSETQ. As DNA, the CDR3 is TGCGCCAGCAGCTTGGCCGACAGGGAGAACACTGAAGCTTTCTTT. It codes for CASSLADRENTEAFF. Supplemented by reference TRBV5-1 and TRBJ1-1, the full variable domain reads KAGVTQTPRYLIKTRGQQVTLSCSPISGHRSVSWYQQTPGQGLQFLFEYFSETQRNKGNFPGRFSGRQFSNSRSEMNVSTLELGDSALYLCASSLADRENTEAFFGQGTRLTVV.

The chain links TRBV5-1 to TRBJ1-3, with unresolved D. Germline assignment: CDR1 SGHRS and CDR2 YFSETQ. The CDR3 is 17 amino acids. Trimming took off 0 bases at V and 0 bases at J, with 13 bases between the two ends. CDR3 protein: CASSLVPVADSGNTIYF. The DNA for the CDR3 is TGCGCCAGCAGCTTGGTTCCCGTAGCCGACTCTGGAAACACCATATATTTT.

The chain joins TRBV4-1 to TRBJ2-7; a possible D gene is TRBD1 (5 bases). The V end was cut by 2 bases, the J end by 4 bases, with 9 bases between. This CDR3 region has 13 residues. Germline lookup yields CDR1 MGHRA and CDR2 YSYEKL. Here the CDR3 reads CASSQSREYEQYF. CDR3 bases: TGCGCCAGCAGCCAAAGCAGGGAATACGAGCAGTACTTC.

This rearrangement joins TRBV27 to TRBJ2-5; possible D gene TRBD1, 5 bases. Germline assignment: CDR1 MNHEY and CDR2 SMNVEV (reference sequence). Trimming left V 5 bases short and J 5 bases short, with 15 bases between. This CDR3 contains 14 residues. The chain's CDR3 is CASSPRDSWETQYF. The CDR3 DNA is TGTGCCAGCAGTCCTCGTGACAGTTGGGAGACCCAGTACTTC.

The V call is TRBV19, the J call TRBJ1-1; TRBD1 agrees at 8 bases. Germline assignment: CDR1 LNHDA and CDR2 SQIVND (reference sequence). V lost 5 bases to trimming and J lost 4 bases; unmatched junction nucleotides: 9. This CDR3 has 15 residues. CDR3 sequence (DNA): TGTGCCAGTAGTCGGCAGGGGGCATTTGGCACTGAAGCTTTCTTT. This sequence encodes CASSRQGAFGTEAFF.

V usage is TRBV29-1 and J usage is TRBJ2-1; possibly TRBD2 for D (6 bases). This CDR3 contains 12 residues. Germline CDR1 and CDR2: SQVTM and ANQGSEA. The V end lost 4 bases, the J end lost 8 bases, and 12 bases lay between the germline ends. The CDR3 sequence: CSVVSGGDEQFF. In nucleotides, the CDR3 is TGCAGCGTTGTATCCGGGGGAGATGAGCAGTTCTTC.

The chain recombines TRBV7-3 with TRBJ1-1, with a weak D call TRBD1 (6 bases). The CDR3 consists of 13 residues. Per germline, CDR1 SGHTA and CDR2 FQGTGA. The germline V and J ends were trimmed by 8 bases and 7 bases, with 17 bases remaining between them. The CDR3 is CASSSNEGVEAFF. For the CDR3, the DNA is TGTGCCAGCTCCTCAAACGAGGGGGTTGAAGCTTTCTTT. Drawing the rest from reference TRBV7-3 and TRBJ1-1, the complete variable domain is GAGVSQTPSNKVTEKGKYVELRCDPISGHTALYWYRQSLGQGPEFLIYFQGTGAADDSGLPNDRFFAVRPEGSVSTLKIQRTERGDSAVYLCASSSNEGVEAFFGQGTRLTVV.

The J gene is TRBJ1-6, the V gene TRBV6-5, with 8 bases that match TRBD1. V was clipped by 6 bases and J by 7 bases; unmatched bases: 5. Germline lookup yields CDR1 MNHEY and CDR2 SVGAGI. This CDR3 spans 14 amino acids. DNA of the CDR3: TGTGCCAGCAGCCCCGACAGGGGAAATTCACCCCTCCACTTT. It codes for CASSPDRGNSPLHF.

The V call is TRBV7-9, the J call TRBJ1-5; D might be TRBD1 (5 bases). CDR1 SEHNR and CDR2 FQNEAQ come from the germline V gene (reference sequence). V gave up 5 bases and J gave up 0 bases, with 11 bases separating them. The CDR3 length is 15 residues. CDR3 nucleotide sequence: TGTGCCAGCAGCCCGGGGGACTATAGCAATCAGCCCCAGCATTTT. Protein sequence: CASSPGDYSNQPQHF.

This chain connects TRBV11-2 to TRBJ2-7; possible D gene TRBD2, 6 bases. The CDR3 runs to 15 residues. Deletions cut 3 bases from V and 0 bases from J, with 12 bases between. Germline CDR1 and CDR2: SGHAT and FQNNGV. The CDR3 sequence: CASSFGTASSYEQYF. CDR3 nucleotide sequence: TGTGCCAGCAGCTTCGGGACTGCGAGCTCCTACGAGCAGTACTTC.

The V and J genes are TRBV27 and TRBJ2-7, with 7 bases that match TRBD1. V lost 2 bases to trimming and J lost 0 bases; unmatched junction nucleotides: 1. From germline, CDR1 is MNHEY and CDR2 SMNVEV (reference sequence). This CDR3 spans 14 amino acids. The CDR3 DNA reads as TGTGCCAGCAGTTTAAGGACAGGCTCCTACGAGCAGTACTTC. It specifies CASSLRTGSYEQYF.

The J gene is TRBJ2-1, the V gene TRBV12-2; the table assigns TRBD2, which was not confirmed against the DNA. TRBV12-2 is a pseudogene segment. The CDR3 extends over 20 amino acids. Written as DNA, the CDR3 is TGTGCAAGTCGCTCCCGCTGTCCACTAGCGGGAGGCGGGTCCTACAATGAGCAGTTCTTC. This codes for CASRSRCPLAGGGSYNEQFF.

The V and J genes are TRBV6-5 and TRBJ1-2, with D uncertain. Germline values: CDR1 MNHEY, CDR2 SVGAGI. The CDR3 consists of 11 residues. V dropped 8 bases and J dropped 4 bases, with 8 bases sitting between them. The CDR3 loop reads CASAGFYGYTF. The CDR3 DNA reads as TGTGCCAGCGCGGGATTCTATGGCTACACCTTC.

The CDR3 DNA is TGTGCCAGCAGCCTGGGACAGGGGTATTCACCCCTCCACTTT. Translated, it gives CASSLGQGYSPLHF. This chain links TRBV28 with TRBJ1-6; 10 nucleotides line up with TRBD1. Germline V gives CDR1 MDHEN, CDR2 SYDVKM. There are 14 residues in the CDR3. The ends lost 6 bases at V and 8 bases at J; junction bases unmatched: 4.

The chain is built from TRBV11-2 and TRBJ1-5, with D maybe TRBD1 (5 bases). Germline values: CDR1 SGHAT, CDR2 FQNNGV. This CDR3 has 13 residues. Trimming pared 2 bases from V and 8 bases from J, leaving 10 bases between. As DNA, the CDR3 is TGTGCCAGCAGCTTAAACAGGCAGGAGCCCCAGCATTTT. The encoded protein is CASSLNRQEPQHF.

The V and J genes are TRBV18 and TRBJ2-5; TRBD1 aligns across 7 bases. J was trimmed by 5 bases and V by 3 bases; bases with no gene match: 3. Germline V gene sequence: CDR1 KGHSH, CDR2 LQKENI. This CDR3 has 13 residues. The CDR3 DNA follows: TGTGCCAGCTCACCTGGCAGGGGGGAGACCCAGTACTTC. It encodes CASSPGRGETQYF.

V and J are TRBV7-2 and TRBJ2-5; 7 nucleotides line up with TRBD1. The CDR3 has 15 residues. J gave up 5 bases and V 0 bases, and 6 bases lay outside the gene matches. Germline lookup yields CDR1 SGHTA and CDR2 FQGNSA. The DNA of the CDR3 is TGTGCCAGCAGCTTAGCGGGGACAGCGGAGGAGACCCAGTACTTC. Its protein product is CASSLAGTAEETQYF.

The chain carries TRBV7-6 and TRBJ2-2, with TRBD1 matching 7 bases. V trimming: 7 bases; J trimming: 1 base; junction bases outside the gene matches: 6. Germline V gene sequence: CDR1 SGHVS, CDR2 FNYEAQ. The CDR3 sequence is 15 residues long. CDR3 sequence (DNA): TGTGCCAGCAAAACAGGGGTTGGGAACACCGGGGAGCTGTTTTTT. Its translation: CASKTGVGNTGELFF.

The CDR3 coding sequence is TGCGCCAGCAGCCAATCAGGGTCAACTAATGAAAAACTGTTTTTT. Translated: CASSQSGSTNEKLFF. V is TRBV4-1 and J is TRBJ1-4; maybe TRBD1 (5 bases). V dropped 2 bases and J dropped 0 bases, with 7 bases sitting between them. The CDR3 runs to 15 residues. Germline CDR1 reads MGHRA; CDR2 reads YSYEKL.

The genes are TRBV29-1 and TRBJ2-5; TRBD1 matches 9 bases. The germline V gene has CDR1 SQVTM and CDR2 ANQGSEA. V shed 7 bases and J 4 bases; nucleotides not matched to a gene: 10. CDR3 length equals 14 residues. The CDR3 here is CSGGQGMGSETQYF. The CDR3 region has the DNA TGCAGCGGCGGACAGGGGATGGGTTCAGAGACCCAGTACTTC.

The CDR3 spells CASSLEDRGTEAFF. Here the CDR3 DNA reads TGTGCCAGCAGCTTGGAGGACAGGGGAACTGAAGCTTTCTTT. The J gene is TRBJ1-1, the V gene TRBV5-6; 9 bases agree with TRBD1. Germline values: CDR1 SGHDT, CDR2 YYEEEE. The CDR3 covers 14 residues. J lost 5 bases, V lost 0 bases, and 2 bases had no gene match.

J is TRBJ1-6 and V is TRBV5-4, with D possibly matching TRBD1 (5 bases). Germline CDR1 reads SGHNT; CDR2 reads YYREEE (reference sequence). CDR3 length: 15 residues. V was clipped by 4 bases and J by 7 bases, with 15 bases between them. The CDR3, as DNA: TGTGCCAGCAGCGATGGAAGGGAGGGGAATTCACCCCTCCACTTT. This codes for CASSDGREGNSPLHF.

The chain couples TRBV5-1 to TRBJ1-2; no clear D. There are 14 residues in the CDR3. V lost 2 bases and J 7 bases, leaving 15 bases between the germline ends. The germline V gene has CDR1 SGHRS and CDR2 YFSETQ. CDR3 nucleotides: TGCGCCAGCAGCTTAAACGGGATCTTGTTTGGCTACACCTTC. This sequence encodes CASSLNGILFGYTF.

The CDR3, as DNA: TGCGCCAGCAGCTTGGATCGGGGAAGATACAATGAGCAGTTCTTC. Its protein product is CASSLDRGRYNEQFF. The chain has TRBV5-1 and TRBJ2-1, with D possibly being TRBD2 (5 bases). There are 15 residues in the CDR3. Germline-derived CDR1 and CDR2 are SGHRS and YFSETQ. Trimming left V 0 bases short and J 4 bases short, with 11 bases between.

The chain uses TRBV27 and TRBJ2-1; 13 bases align to TRBD2. This CDR3 contains 17 residues. Trimming at V came to 6 bases and at J to 8 bases, leaving 13 bases not matched to a gene. CDR1 is MNHEY and CDR2 is SMNVEV in the germline V gene (reference sequence). CDR3 in DNA: TGTGCCAGCAGATCGGGACTAGCGGGGTTGGGTGTCGATGAGCAGTTCTTC. Encoded protein: CASRSGLAGLGVDEQFF.

The chain joins TRBV6-5 to TRBJ2-1; TRBD1 matches 7 bases. This CDR3 region has 14 residues. The V gene's germline CDR1 is MNHEY and CDR2 SVGAGI. J gave up 3 bases and V 2 bases, and 1 base lay outside the gene matches. The chain's CDR3 is CASSYGTDYNEQFF. The CDR3 nucleotides are TGTGCCAGCAGTTACGGGACAGACTACAATGAGCAGTTCTTC.

The gene calls are TRBV19 and TRBJ1-5, with D unclear. CDR1 LNHDA and CDR2 SQIVND come from the germline V gene (reference sequence). Trimming removed 7 bases from V and 9 bases from J, with 10 bases in between. CDR3 size: 11 residues. The CDR3 reads CASTLGGPQHF. The CDR3 nucleotides are TGTGCCAGTACCTTGGGAGGGCCCCAGCATTTT.